This T cell receptor beta chain was found in a study of T cell clonality in common variable immunodeficiency. Study-wide findings and caveats: T cell subpopulation sequencing would be needed to explain CVID clonality. In common variable immunodeficiency, TCR beta chains reportedly carried fewer deletions and N-nucleotide insertions.

Generated by immunoSEQ multiplex PCR, the TCRdb table keeps only in-frame clones and is missing some. The data list fewer than 35,000 clones, none observed once; 5% to 6.5% falls to the top ten. Concerning this clone itself: Its specificity is not known. Read coverage stops 3 residues before the CDR3 terminus; the germline J gene supplies the remainder.

Deletions cut 2 bases from V and 4 bases from J, with 17 bases between. Germline V gene lookup returns CDR1 LNHDA and CDR2 SQIVND (reference sequence). This CDR3 has 16 amino acids. This sequence originates from a human donor with common variable immunodeficiency. The chain uses TRBV19 and TRBJ1-1; D is unresolved. Sequencing was done on a sample of peripheral blood mononuclear cells. The CDR3 reads CASSIKGRGVTTEAFF. The DNA read from the CDR3 is TGTGCCAGTAGTATAAAAGGACGGGGAGTGACCACTGAA. Full variable domain (remainder filled in from reference TRBV19 and TRBJ1-1): DGGITQSPKYLFRKEGQNVTLSCEQNLNHDAMYWYRQDPGQGLRLIYYSQIVNDFQKGDIAEGYSVSREKKESFPLTVTSAQKNPTAFYLCASSIKGRGVTTEAFFGQGTRLTVV.